This T cell receptor beta chain came from a study of shared clonotypes between healthy human individuals (dated by TCRdb to the early 2020s). Regarding the research as a whole: Three men and a couple of women, aged 18 to 49 years, made up the cohort. The study deeply sequenced blood TCR repertoires of about 5 healthy adults to estimate repertoire size and the extent of clonotype sharing between individuals. For each donor, three plates each were used for CD4 naive and CD4 memory, two plates were used for CD8 naive, and one plate was used for CD8 memory. To increase sequencing depth and limit assay-specific biases, different laboratories used diverse techniques to prepare libraries and sequence TCR repertoires. Each donor's leukapheresis produced roughly between about 0.9 and 9.5 billion PBMCs. General conclusions and limits of the study: Pairwise subsampling led to the expectation that sequencing depth would affect the degree of clonotype sharing among donors. Sampling was restricted to blood, and TCR repertoires in tissue are likely to differ from TCR repertoires in blood. Rarefaction of sorted-subset datasets indicated incomplete sequencing despite the large sequencing depth. Naive subsets generally had larger estimated clonotype richness than memory subsets. Clonotypes shared by all four sorted-subset donors showed higher generation probabilities than non-shared clonotypes. Because the study included a small number of donors, the genetic and exposure-history diversity represented was limited. Across a few donors, roughly 5.1% of naive CD4, more than 3% of naive CD8, 2.3% of memory CD4, and roughly 0.41% of memory CD8 clonotypes were shared.

Using the deep immunoSEQ assay, multiplex PCR amplified TCR CDR3 regions from genomic DNA. Extracted genomic DNA from each cell subset was spread evenly across all wells of several immunoSEQ 96-well plates, with each plate serving as a replicate. For sorted subsets, roughly 0.2 ug genomic DNA, equal to about 30,000 T cell genomes, was loaded into each replicate PCR. The purified libraries were quantified using a Qubit 3.0 fluorometer, sized with a Bioanalyzer 2100, and then quantified again using the KAPA Library Quantification kit. Each immunoSEQ 96-well plate was sequenced on its own single-read 150-cycle Illumina NextSeq 550 flow cell. The paper's data handling went like this. Because the immunoSEQ output held only junctional sequences and lacked quality scores, the filtering could not match the filtering applied to full-length reads. To assign V/J genes and CDR3, sequences were annotated using PyIR, a Python wrapper for IgBLAST v1.9, with IMGT germline references. Any read was removed if the V/J assignment was weak (E-value above 1e-6), the CDR3 was missing, or the read contained stop codons, out-of-frame junctions, or ambiguous translated residues. V3J clonotypes were defined by identical inferred V gene, J gene, and CDR3 amino acid sequence. Percentage overlap between repertoires was computed as shared unique clonotypes divided by the size of the smaller repertoire. RTK rarefaction, the Chao1 estimator, and Recon v2.1 estimates of unobserved clonotypes were used to assess repertoire richness. For all TCRbeta clonotypes obtained by the gDNA method from a few donors, generation probabilities were computed with OLGA. TCRdb's version of the immuneACCESS table is confined to in-frame rearrangements and falls short of the full clone set. An unresolved V gene accounts for under half of the shortfall where checked; the remainder is of unknown origin. V, J and clone size are taken as reported in that table, and D and trimming were inferred from the DNA itself. Counted in this sample were 650,000 to 700,000 clones; about 90% of them appeared once. More than 30% of the sample is held by the ten biggest clonotypes.

The germline V gene (reference sequence) specifies LNHDA as CDR1 and SQIVND as CDR2. V drops 3 bases and J drops 1 base, leaving 6 bases in between. CDR3 length: 13 amino acids, cysteine to phenylalanine. Just CDR3 DNA is preserved here, 39 bases in frame from base 1. The donors were healthy, HIV-negative adults with no recently reported acute infections or vaccinations. All donors were Caucasian adults living in Nashville, Tennessee, USA. CD8 memory samples consisted of magnetically selected CD45RO+ cells combined with CCR7-negative CD45RA+ effector memory (TemRA) cells. Blood was collected by leukapheresis, and PBMCs were isolated by Ficoll-Histopaque density gradient centrifugation and then cryopreserved in liquid nitrogen vapor phase. Analytical flow cytometry was used to check the purity and quantity of every magnetically sorted T cell population. Genomic DNA was isolated from every sorted fraction and measured by UV absorbance on a Nanodrop 2000c.

To note about this clone: Its antigen is currently not known. No clone much larger than this one lies a single base away; base qualities are absent.

The rearrangement combines TRBV19 with TRBJ1-1; there is no confident call for the D gene. This TCR was recovered from a man aged 18 to 30 in good health. Some clones in this sample may be carry-over from other donors' samples. Material: memory CD8+ T cells from PBMCs. Sample cell subset or site, as interpreted from the label and publication: CD45RO+ cells pooled with CCR7-negative TemRA cells. The CDR3 reads CASSIRENTEAFF. The nucleotides read TGTGCCAGTAGTATTAGAGAGAACACTGAAGCTTTCTTT. Reference TRBV19 and TRBJ1-1 proteins supply the regions before and after the CDR3; the full variable domain is: DGGITQSPKYLFRKEGQNVTLSCEQNLNHDAMYWYRQDPGQGLRLIYYSQIVNDFQKGDIAEGYSVSREKKESFPLTVTSAQKNPTAFYLCASSIRENTEAFFGQGTRLTVV.